These T cell receptor beta chains were read from a single sample in a study of blood T cell repertoires in COVID-19. Using immunoSEQ multiplex PCR, the repertoire was profiled, and TCRdb retains in-frame clones only, with some absent. This table has under 200,000 clones, about 85% appearing once. The sequencing sample was made of peripheral blood. Source of these receptors: a man between 60 and 75 years old with active or convalescent COVID-19. Both conserved end residues are part of each CDR3. A D gene is named only where the DNA matches it firmly. The size of a clone is reported for some rows only, either as once, few or many, or as a class for expanded clones.

NA,NA,TRBV7-9,TRBJ1-5,TGTGCCAGCAGCACGGGGGTATCGGGCAATCAGCCCCAGCATTTT,CASSTGVSGNQPQHF
few,NA,TRBV7-2,TRBJ1-1,TGTGCCAGCAGCAGTAGCCTCAACACTGAAGCTTTCTTT,CASSSSLNTEAFF
NA,TRBD2,TRBV5-1,TRBJ2-2,TGCGCCAGCAGCTCGTGGACTAGCGGGTCTCCAGGGACCGGGGAGCTGTTTTTT,CASSSWTSGSPGTGELFF
NA,NA,TRBV9,TRBJ1-3,TGTGCCAGCAGCGTAGTAGGGGGCTCTGGAAACACCATATATTTT,CASSVVGGSGNTIYF
NA,NA,TRBV30,TRBJ2-5,TGTGCCTGGAGTGTACAGAGAGAGACCCAGTACTTC,CAWSVQRETQYF
NA,TRBD2,TRBV5-1,TRBJ2-1,TGCGCCAGCAGCTTTGATTCCGGGACTAGCACCCCCCGGAATGAGCAGTTCTTC,CASSFDSGTSTPRNEQFF
NA,TRBD1,TRBV5-1,TRBJ2-6,TGCGCCAGCAGCCCAAGGACAGGGTCGGGGGCCAACGTCCTGACTTTC,CASSPRTGSGANVLTF
NA,NA,TRBV5-1,TRBJ2-2,TGCGCCAGCAGCTTGGCCCCGCAGGCCGGTGTTGAGCTGTTTTTT,CASSLAPQAGVELFF
NA,TRBD1,TRBV6-5,TRBJ1-1,TGTGCCAGCAGTTTCTGGACAGGGGGCAATACTGAAGCTTTCTTT,CASSFWTGGNTEAFF
NA,TRBD1,TRBV18,TRBJ1-2,TGTGCCAGCTCACCGACAGGGGGCGGAGAAGGCTACACCTTC,CASSPTGGGEGYTF
NA,NA,TRBV2,TRBJ1-1,TGTGCCAGCAGTTATACAGGAGTAAGCATGAACACTGAAGCTTTCTTT,CASSYTGVSMNTEAFF
NA,TRBD1,TRBV5-1,TRBJ2-1,TGCGCCAGCGCTACACAAACTTTAGGGGGCGGTGAGCAGTTCTTC,CASATQTLGGGEQFF
NA,TRBD2,TRBV7-9,TRBJ2-3,TGTGCCAGCAGCTCCCCTAGCGGGGGTAGCACAGATACGCAGTATTTT,CASSSPSGGSTDTQYF
once,NA,TRBV27,TRBJ2-1,TGTGCCAGCAGTCCCCGGGACTCGGCCTACAATGAGCAGTTCTTC,CASSPRDSAYNEQFF
NA,TRBD1,TRBV10-3,TRBJ2-7,TGTGCCATCAGCCCGGACAGGGGGCCCTACGAGCAGTACTTC,CAISPDRGPYEQYF
NA,TRBD1,TRBV27,TRBJ1-6,TGTGCCAGCAGTCTGACAGGGGGCTCACATTCACCCCTCCACTTT,CASSLTGGSHSPLHF
NA,TRBD1,TRBV7-9,TRBJ1-4,TGTGCCAGCAGCTATTACACCGGGACAGGGGGTCCAACTAATGAAAAACTGTTTTTT,CASSYYTGTGGPTNEKLFF
NA,NA,TRBV6-1,TRBJ1-2,TGTGCCAGCAGTGAACGTACGGCGGTGGACTATGGCTACACCTTC,CASSERTAVDYGYTF
NA,TRBD1,TRBV6-1,TRBJ1-5,TGTGCCAGCAGTGAGCCTTACAGGGGTGCCATTCAGCCCCAGCATTTT,CASSEPYRGAIQPQHF
NA,NA,TRBV3-1/TRBV3-2,TRBJ1-6,TGTGCCAGCAGCTACAGGGCTCCTGGGGGATCACCCCTCCACTTT,CASSYRAPGGSPLHF
NA,TRBD1,TRBV7-8,TRBJ1-4,TGTGCCAGCAGCTTGGACAGGGTGGGGGAAAAACTGTTTTTT,CASSLDRVGEKLFF
NA,NA,TRBV15,TRBJ1-6,TGTGCCACCAGCAGAGATCGCCAGGGTAGCTCACCCCTCCACTTT,CATSRDRQGSSPLHF
NA,NA,TRBV6-5,TRBJ1-1,TGTGCCAGCAGCTCCTCTGTAGGGGCCACTGAAGCTTTCTTT,CASSSSVGATEAFF
NA,TRBD1,TRBV7-3,TRBJ1-1,TGTGCCAGCAGCTTAGGATCAGGGGGTGAGACTGAAGCTTTCTTT,CASSLGSGGETEAFF
NA,NA,TRBV11-1,TRBJ2-6,TGTGCCAGCAGCTTAGAGCTAACAGCTGGGGCCAACGTCCTGACTTTC,CASSLELTAGANVLTF